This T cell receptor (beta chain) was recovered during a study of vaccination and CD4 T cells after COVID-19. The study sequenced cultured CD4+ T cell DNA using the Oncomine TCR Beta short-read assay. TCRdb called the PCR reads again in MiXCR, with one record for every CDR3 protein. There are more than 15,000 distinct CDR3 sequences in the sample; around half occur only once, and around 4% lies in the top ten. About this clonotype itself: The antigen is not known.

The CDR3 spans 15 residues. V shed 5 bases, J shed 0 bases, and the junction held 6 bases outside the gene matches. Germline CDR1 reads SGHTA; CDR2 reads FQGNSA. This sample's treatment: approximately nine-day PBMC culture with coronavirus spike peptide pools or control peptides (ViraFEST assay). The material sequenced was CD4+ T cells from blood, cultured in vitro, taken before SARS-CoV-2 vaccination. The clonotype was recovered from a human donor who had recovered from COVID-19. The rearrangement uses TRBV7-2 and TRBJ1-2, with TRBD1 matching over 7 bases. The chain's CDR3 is CASSTGTASNYGYTF. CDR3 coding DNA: TGTGCCAGCAGCACCGGGACAGCTTCTAACTATGGCTACACCTTC.